There are a few counts of the clone carrying this T cell receptor beta chain. Its antigen remains unidentified. The sample belongs to a study of cytomegalovirus exposure and HLA in healthy donors. The study's findings and limits: Listed as cytomegalovirus-associated were 150 to 200 TCR beta chains.

In the PCR, 60 Vbeta and 13 Jbeta primers were used. The assay was immunoSEQ multiplex PCR, and TCRdb's table has in-frame clones only and misses some. This sample has about 210,000 clones, with 70% to 85% found just once. Healthy individuals who donated bone marrow served as the donors. The sequence was collected from a man aged 35-49 years in good health and CMV-seropositive. Sequenced material: PBMCs.

CDR3: CASSDDRGGEKLFF. CDR3 sequence (DNA): TGTGCCAGCAGCGACGACAGGGGAGGAGAAAAACTGTTTTTT. The rearrangement links TRBV7-9 to TRBJ1-4, with 8 bases matching TRBD1. The CDR3 sequence is 14 residues long. With V trimmed by 5 bases and J by 8 bases, 7 bases remained unmatched. Germline V gene sequence: CDR1 SEHNR, CDR2 FQNEAQ (reference sequence).